The rows below give T cell receptor beta chains drawn from one sample of a study of T cells in localized non-small cell lung cancer. Clones were read by immunoSEQ multiplex PCR, and TCRdb kept only the in-frame ones, dropping some. The sample shows roughly 58,000 clones, roughly 80% of them seen only once. The source was PBMCs, collected before any cancer treatment. Source of these receptors: a man aged 35 to 69 with stage II lung adenocarcinoma. CDR3s include the opening cysteine and the closing phenylalanine or tryptophan. Each record gives: J gene, V gene, D gene, clone size, CDR3 DNA, CDR3 protein. The D gene is left open where the match is weak. Clone size is given for some rows only: seen once, a few or many times, or a class if the clone is expanded.

j_gene: TRBJ1-3; v_gene: TRBV5-5; d_gene: .; abundance: .; CDR3nt: TGTGCCAGCAGCTCCGAGACAGGCCGAAACACCATATATTTT; CDR3aa: CASSSETGRNTIYF
j_gene: TRBJ1-2; v_gene: TRBV4-1; d_gene: .; abundance: .; CDR3nt: TGCGCCAGCAGCCAAGAGGATAAACAGTTCTACACCTTC; CDR3aa: CASSQEDKQFYTF
j_gene: TRBJ1-1; v_gene: TRBV27; d_gene: .; abundance: .; CDR3nt: TGTGCCAGCTCGACTTTTAGGGTTTCGAACACTGAAGCTTTCTTT; CDR3aa: CASSTFRVSNTEAFF
j_gene: TRBJ1-2; v_gene: TRBV5-6; d_gene: .; abundance: .; CDR3nt: TGTGCCAGCAGCTTGGCTCCGAGGGGAGGTGGCTACACCTTC; CDR3aa: CASSLAPRGGGYTF
j_gene: TRBJ1-4; v_gene: TRBV6-1; d_gene: TRBD1; abundance: .; CDR3nt: TGTGCCAGTCGCCCGACAGGGACGGGGGAAAAACTGTTTTTT; CDR3aa: CASRPTGTGEKLFF
j_gene: TRBJ2-1; v_gene: TRBV9; d_gene: TRBD2; abundance: .; CDR3nt: TGTGCCAGCAGCCCCCTCTCCGGGAGGGCCAATGAGCAGTTCTTC; CDR3aa: CASSPLSGRANEQFF
j_gene: TRBJ2-1; v_gene: TRBV18; d_gene: .; abundance: .; CDR3nt: TGTGCCAGCTCCCGGGTGGCAGTGCACAATGAGCAGTTCTTC; CDR3aa: CASSRVAVHNEQFF
j_gene: TRBJ1-1; v_gene: TRBV27; d_gene: .; abundance: .; CDR3nt: TGTGCCAGCAGGCCTACAGTGAACACTGAAGCTTTCTTT; CDR3aa: CASRPTVNTEAFF
j_gene: TRBJ1-5; v_gene: TRBV7-8; d_gene: TRBD1; abundance: few; CDR3nt: TGTGCCAGCAGCTCCGAGGGACAGGGTGCCGCCCAGCATTTT; CDR3aa: CASSSEGQGAAQHF
j_gene: TRBJ1-1; v_gene: TRBV18; d_gene: .; abundance: .; CDR3nt: TGTGCCAGCTCAAAAACACAGAACACTGAAGCTTTCTTT; CDR3aa: CASSKTQNTEAFF
j_gene: TRBJ1-3; v_gene: TRBV5-1; d_gene: .; abundance: .; CDR3nt: TGCGCCAGCAGCTTGGGAGAGGCGGGGATCAGTGGAAACACCATATATTTT; CDR3aa: CASSLGEAGISGNTIYF
j_gene: TRBJ1-4; v_gene: TRBV2; d_gene: TRBD1; abundance: .; CDR3nt: TGTGCCAGCAGGTCCCACCAGGGGGCTAATGAAAAACTGTTTTTT; CDR3aa: CASRSHQGANEKLFF
j_gene: TRBJ1-2; v_gene: TRBV6-1; d_gene: .; abundance: .; CDR3nt: TGTGCCAGCAGGCCCCGACAGATCTATGGCTACACCTTC; CDR3aa: CASRPRQIYGYTF
j_gene: TRBJ2-7; v_gene: TRBV11-3; d_gene: .; abundance: .; CDR3nt: TGTGCCAGCAGCCCGGGGAATACCTACGAGCAGTACTTC; CDR3aa: CASSPGNTYEQYF
j_gene: TRBJ2-3; v_gene: TRBV6-5; d_gene: .; abundance: .; CDR3nt: TGTGCCAGCAGTTCCCTTGGGGGACCAGATACGCAGTATTTT; CDR3aa: CASSSLGGPDTQYF
j_gene: TRBJ2-5; v_gene: TRBV6-6; d_gene: .; abundance: .; CDR3nt: TGTGCCAGCAGTTACGGGGGGGGGCAGGAGACCCAGTACTTC; CDR3aa: CASSYGGGQETQYF
j_gene: TRBJ2-3; v_gene: TRBV5-1; d_gene: .; abundance: once; CDR3nt: TGCGCCAGCAGCTTGGCAGGGGCCGGGGGCACAGATACGCAGTATTTT; CDR3aa: CASSLAGAGGTDTQYF
j_gene: TRBJ2-6; v_gene: TRBV7-2; d_gene: .; abundance: once; CDR3nt: TGTGCCAGCAGCTTAGCAATTAACTCTGGGGCCAACGTCCTGACTTTC; CDR3aa: CASSLAINSGANVLTF
j_gene: TRBJ1-1; v_gene: TRBV30; d_gene: TRBD1; abundance: once; CDR3nt: TGTGCCTGCACAGGACAGGGGATGAACACTGAAGCTTTCTTT; CDR3aa: CACTGQGMNTEAFF
j_gene: TRBJ2-5; v_gene: TRBV4-2; d_gene: .; abundance: .; CDR3nt: TGTGCCAGCAGCCAAGATAGAGGGGTAGAGACCCAGTACTTC; CDR3aa: CASSQDRGVETQYF
j_gene: TRBJ2-6; v_gene: TRBV27; d_gene: .; abundance: .; CDR3nt: TGTGCCAGCAGTTTAGGGGGGGCTGCGGCCAACGTCCTGACTTTC; CDR3aa: CASSLGGAAANVLTF
j_gene: TRBJ1-5; v_gene: TRBV5-1; d_gene: .; abundance: .; CDR3nt: TGCGCCAGCAGCTTGGTAGGGGGGAATCAGCCCCAGCATTTT; CDR3aa: CASSLVGGNQPQHF
j_gene: TRBJ2-3; v_gene: TRBV29-1; d_gene: .; abundance: .; CDR3nt: TGCAGCGTTGCCGGGTCTAACACAGATACGCAGTATTTT; CDR3aa: CSVAGSNTDTQYF
j_gene: TRBJ2-5; v_gene: TRBV15; d_gene: TRBD2; abundance: .; CDR3nt: TGTGCCACCAGCAGGCGGGGGTACCAAGAGACCCAGTACTTC; CDR3aa: CATSRRGYQETQYF
j_gene: TRBJ2-3; v_gene: TRBV4-2; d_gene: TRBD2; abundance: .; CDR3nt: TGTGCCAGCAGCCAAGATGAGGCTAGCGGGAGAATAGGAGATACGCAGTATTTT; CDR3aa: CASSQDEASGRIGDTQYF
j_gene: TRBJ1-2; v_gene: TRBV18; d_gene: .; abundance: few; CDR3nt: TGTGCCAGCTCACCCGACAGGACTAACTATGGCTACACCTTC; CDR3aa: CASSPDRTNYGYTF
j_gene: TRBJ1-1; v_gene: TRBV19; d_gene: .; abundance: .; CDR3nt: TGTGCCAGCCAAGCAGCTGGACAGAACACTGAAGCTTTCTTT; CDR3aa: CASQAAGQNTEAFF
j_gene: TRBJ1-2; v_gene: TRBV29-1; d_gene: .; abundance: once; CDR3nt: TGCAGCGTAGGAGGGGACTATGGCTACACCTTC; CDR3aa: CSVGGDYGYTF
j_gene: TRBJ1-5; v_gene: TRBV21-1; d_gene: .; abundance: .; CDR3nt: TGTGCCAGCAGCAAAGCGTGGACAGGGGGCTTCGGGCAGCCCCAGCATTTT; CDR3aa: CASSKAWTGGFGQPQHF
j_gene: TRBJ2-3; v_gene: TRBV27; d_gene: TRBD2; abundance: .; CDR3nt: TGTGCCAGCAGTGGGGGTTTAGCGGGAGCCTCTAGCACAGATACGCAGTATTTT; CDR3aa: CASSGGLAGASSTDTQYF